The 19 T cell receptor beta chains below were found in one sample sequenced in a study of T cell responses to AZD1222 COVID-19 vaccine. Method: immunoSEQ multiplex PCR; TCRdb's copy keeps in-frame clones and lacks some. The data show approximately 110,000 clones, nearly 90% seen once. This specimen consisted of peripheral blood, obtained on day 0 of MenACWY control vaccination. Source of these receptors: an adult in good health.

Only one count was recorded for this clone. The gene calls are TRBV4-3 and TRBJ1-2; possible D gene TRBD1, 6 bases. Germline V gene sequence: CDR1 LGHNA, CDR2 YSLEER. There are 15 residues in the CDR3. V was trimmed by 6 bases and J by 1 base, leaving 15 bases between them. CDR3 sequence (DNA): TGCGCCAGCAGTGGGGGGCTGCTTCTTAACTATGGCTACACCTTC. It translates to CASSGGLLLNYGYTF.

The chain uses TRBV27 and TRBJ1-2; D is uncertain. Deletions cut 0 bases from V and 4 bases from J, with 12 bases between. Germline loops: CDR1 MNHEY, CDR2 SMNVEV (reference sequence). The CDR3 spans 15 residues. CDR3 DNA: TGTGCCAGCAGTTTATCGCTCGGCCCGGGCTATGGCTACACCTTC. This gives the protein CASSLSLGPGYGYTF.

Details on this clone: Different DNA sequences within this sample yield the same CDR3. CDR3 loop: CASSLRQGNTEAFF. CDR3 bases: TGCGCCAGCAGCTTGAGACAGGGTAACACTGAAGCTTTCTTT. The V gene is TRBV5-1, the J gene TRBJ1-1; 7 positions agree with TRBD1. After removal of 1 base from V and 2 bases from J, the junction contained 2 bases not matched to a gene. Germline lookup yields CDR1 SGHRS and CDR2 YFSETQ. The CDR3 extends over 14 amino acids.

This chain's CDR3 is CAWSSGHLRPFF. The CDR3 bases are TGTGCCTGGAGTTCGGGACATCTGCGACCGTTCTTC. The chain joins TRBV30 to TRBJ2-1, with D tentatively TRBD1 (6 bases). The CDR3 runs to 12 residues. Germline V gene data show CDR1 as GTSNPN and CDR2 as SVGIG (reference sequence). V dropped 2 bases and J dropped 15 bases, with 17 bases sitting between them.

The genes are TRBV5-1 and TRBJ1-4; the match to TRBD1 covers 9 bases. The CDR3 spans 14 residues. V was clipped by 6 bases and J by 5 bases; unmatched bases: 5. Looked up from germline, CDR1 is SGHRS and CDR2 is YFSETQ. CDR3 sequence: CASKVGQGNEKLFF. DNA of the CDR3: TGCGCCAGCAAAGTAGGACAGGGGAATGAAAAACTGTTTTTT. Together with reference TRBV5-1 and TRBJ1-4, the CDR3 gives the full variable domain: KAGVTQTPRYLIKTRGQQVTLSCSPISGHRSVSWYQQTPGQGLQFLFEYFSETQRNKGNFPGRFSGRQFSNSRSEMNVSTLELGDSALYLCASKVGQGNEKLFFGSGTQLSVL.

The chain uses TRBV4-3 and TRBJ2-1, with D unresolved. V lost 0 bases to trimming and J lost 4 bases, with 19 bases between them. The germline CDR1 and CDR2 sequences are LGHNA and YSLEER. The CDR3 has 18 residues. CDR3 amino acids: CASSQDRAWRSKYNEQFF. CDR3 DNA sequence: TGCGCCAGCAGCCAAGATCGGGCCTGGCGGAGTAAGTACAATGAGCAGTTCTTC.

The chain links TRBV5-1 to TRBJ2-5; tentative D call: TRBD1 (6 bases). V lost 0 bases and J lost 1, with 10 bases in between. Germline V gene data show CDR1 as SGHRS and CDR2 as YFSETQ. The CDR3 loop spans 15 amino acids. The CDR3 here is CASSLAGAFQETQYF. In DNA form, the CDR3 reads TGCGCCAGCAGCTTGGCAGGGGCTTTCCAAGAGACCCAGTACTTC.

This clone has a single count. Germline and junction disagree at one end, which may indicate a read error. V gene TRBV11-2 combines with J gene TRBJ2-2; tentatively, D is TRBD1 (6 bases). The CDR3 runs to 15 residues. Germline V lookup: CDR1 SGHAT, CDR2 FQNNGV. CDR3 residues: CATSEGTTNTGELFF. The CDR3 bases are TGTGCCACCAGCGAAGGGACAACGAACACCGGGGAGCTGTTTTTT.

The chain combines TRBV14 with TRBJ1-1; the D gene is possibly TRBD1 (6 bases). CDR3 length equals 13 residues. V lost 0 bases to trimming and J lost 8 bases, with 10 bases between them. The germline CDR1 and CDR2 sequences are SGHDN and FVKESK. CDR3 nucleotide sequence: TGTGCCAGCAGCCAAGATGTGGGGGCGGAAGCTTTCTTT. This translates into CASSQDVGAEAFF.

The chain carries TRBV5-1 and TRBJ2-2, with TRBD1 as a possible D gene (6 bases). V was clipped by 2 bases and J by 8 bases, with 13 bases between them. The CDR3 is 14 residues long. Germline V CDR1 and CDR2: SGHRS, YFSETQ. This chain's CDR3 is CASSLQGSAGELFF. CDR3 sequence (DNA): TGCGCCAGCAGCTTACAGGGTTCGGCGGGGGAGCTGTTTTTT.

The V and J genes are TRBV4-3 and TRBJ2-2; 7 bases align to TRBD2. V shed 1 base, J shed 1 base, and the junction held 0 bases outside the gene matches. This CDR3 has 15 residues. Germline loops: CDR1 LGHNA, CDR2 YSLEER. The CDR3 here is CASSQVAGNTGELFF. Written as DNA, the CDR3 is TGCGCCAGCAGCCAAGTAGCGGGGAACACCGGGGAGCTGTTTTTT.

This clone was counted a few times. The genes are TRBV4-1 and TRBJ1-4; 8 bases align to TRBD1. The V gene end was trimmed by 2 bases and the J gene end by 7 bases; junction bases not matched to a gene: 15. The CDR3 runs 18 residues. CDR1 is MGHRA, CDR2 YSYEKL, per germline. The CDR3 sequence is CASSQPTRGRGLREKLFF. CDR3 in DNA: TGCGCCAGCAGCCAACCCACTAGGGGCAGGGGGCTTCGTGAAAAACTGTTTTTT.

The V gene is TRBV11-2, the J gene TRBJ1-6; D remains unclear. Germline lookup yields CDR1 SGHAT and CDR2 FQNNGV. With 5 bases removed from V and 6 bases from J, the gap between germline ends came to 5 bases. The CDR3 runs to 12 residues. The CDR3 protein is CASSPVNSPLHF. DNA for the CDR3: TGTGCCAGCAGCCCCGTTAATTCACCCCTCCACTTT. The full variable domain, its missing parts supplied by reference TRBV11-2 and TRBJ1-6, is EAGVAQSPRYKIIEKRQSVAFWCNPISGHATLYWYQQILGQGPKLLIQFQNNGVVDDSQLPKDRFSAERLKGVDSTLKIQPAKLEDSAVYLCASSPVNSPLHFGNGTRLTVT.

This sequence joins TRBV6-5 and TRBJ1-1; TRBD1 is a possible D gene (6 bases). The CDR3 is 15 amino acids. V was cut by 4 bases and J by 0 bases, with 12 bases left in between. Germline V gene sequence: CDR1 MNHEY, CDR2 SVGAGI. CDR3 loop: CASSSRQDLNTEAFF. The CDR3 region has the DNA TGTGCCAGCAGTTCACGACAGGATTTGAACACTGAAGCTTTCTTT.

Here the CDR3 DNA reads TGTGCCAGCAGCTTAAACGGTCCCGGAGCGGGAAACACTGAAGCTTTCTTT. Translation gives CASSLNGPGAGNTEAFF. This rearrangement joins TRBV7-2 to TRBJ1-1; no definite D call. The V end was cut by 2 bases, the J end by 2 bases, with 18 bases between. The germline CDR1 and CDR2 sequences are SGHTA and FQGNSA. This CDR3 contains 17 residues.

The gene calls are TRBV5-5 and TRBJ2-3; D possibly corresponds to TRBD1 (5 bases). The germline gives CDR1 SGHKS, CDR2 YYEKEE (reference sequence). The CDR3 spans 15 residues. The V end lost 0 bases, the J end lost 5 bases, and 13 bases lay between the germline ends. The CDR3 region is CASSLDGRVIDTQYF. In DNA form, the CDR3 reads TGTGCCAGCAGCTTGGACGGCAGGGTGATAGATACGCAGTATTTT. Supplemented by reference TRBV5-5 and TRBJ2-3, the full variable domain reads DAGVTQSPTHLIKTRGQQVTLRCSPISGHKSVSWYQQVLGQGPQFIFQYYEKEERGRGNFPDRFSARQFPNYSSELNVNALLLGDSALYLCASSLDGRVIDTQYFGPGTRLTVL.

This chain joins TRBV7-9 and TRBJ2-5; 10 bases map to TRBD2. Losses at the gene ends were 5 bases for V and 3 bases for J; bases not matched to a gene: 9. CDR1 is SEHNR and CDR2 is FQNEAQ in the germline V gene (reference sequence). The length of the CDR3 is 16 residues. The CDR3 protein is CASSPFPLAGEETQYF. The CDR3, as DNA: TGTGCCAGCAGCCCGTTCCCTCTAGCGGGAGAAGAGACCCAGTACTTC.

The chain recombines TRBV14 with TRBJ2-1; D may correspond to TRBD1 or TRBD2 (5 bases each). Germline V gene sequence: CDR1 SGHDN, CDR2 FVKESK. V dropped 0 bases and J dropped 5 bases, with 14 bases sitting between them. The CDR3 is made up of 16 amino acids. As DNA, the CDR3 is TGTGCCAGCAGCCAAGATCTTGGGACGGACAACAATGAGCAGTTCTTC. Protein sequence: CASSQDLGTDNNEQFF.

The rearrangement links TRBV30 to TRBJ2-3; 12 bases line up with TRBD2. Germline CDR1 is GTSNPN and CDR2 is SVGIG (reference sequence). There are 15 residues in the CDR3. V lost 7 bases, J lost 3 bases, and 8 bases stayed unmatched. The CDR3 is CASGLAGLLTDTQYF. The CDR3 region has the DNA TGTGCCTCCGGACTAGCGGGACTTTTAACAGATACGCAGTATTTT. Supplemented by reference TRBV30 and TRBJ2-3, the full variable domain reads SQTIHQWPATLVQPVGSPLSLECTVEGTSNPNLYWYRQAAGRGLQLLFYSVGIGQISSEVPQNLSASRPQDRQFILSSKKLLLSDSGFYLCASGLAGLLTDTQYFGPGTRLTVL.